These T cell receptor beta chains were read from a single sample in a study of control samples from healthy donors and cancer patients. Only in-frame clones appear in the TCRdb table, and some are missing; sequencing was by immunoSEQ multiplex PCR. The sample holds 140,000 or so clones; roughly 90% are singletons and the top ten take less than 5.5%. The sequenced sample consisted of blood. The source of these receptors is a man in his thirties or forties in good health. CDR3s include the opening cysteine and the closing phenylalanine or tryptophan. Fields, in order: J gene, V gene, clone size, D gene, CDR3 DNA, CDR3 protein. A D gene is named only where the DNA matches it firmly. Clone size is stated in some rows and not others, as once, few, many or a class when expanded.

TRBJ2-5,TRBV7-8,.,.,TGTGCCAGCAGCCTTGAGACCCAGTACTTC,CASSLETQYF
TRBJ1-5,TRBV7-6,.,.,TGTGCCAGCAGCTTAAGAGGGTTCCAGCCCCAGCATTTT,CASSLRGFQPQHF
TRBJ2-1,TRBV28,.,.,TGTGCCAGCGGTAGGGATGAGCAGTTCTTC,CASGRDEQFF
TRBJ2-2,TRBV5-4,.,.,TGTGCCAGCAGCTTGGGCGGCAGGGAGAACACCGGGGAGCTGTTTTTT,CASSLGGRENTGELFF
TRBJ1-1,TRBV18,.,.,TGTGCCAGCTCACCACCGAATATAGGCCGGGCTGCTTTCTTT,CASSPPNIGRAAFF
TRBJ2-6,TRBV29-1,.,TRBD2,TGCAGCGTCGGAACTAGCGGGAGCTCTGGGGCCAACGTCCTGACTTTC,CSVGTSGSSGANVLTF
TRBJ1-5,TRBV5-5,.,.,TGTGCCAGCAGTTTCGACAGCAATCAGCCCCAGCATTTT,CASSFDSNQPQHF
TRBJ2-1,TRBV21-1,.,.,TGTGCCAGCGGCCCACGGGGGCTGTCCTACAATGAGCAGTTCTTC,CASGPRGLSYNEQFF
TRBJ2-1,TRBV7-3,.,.,TGTGCCAGCAGCTTAAGCAGGGGTTCCCACAATGAGCAGTTCTTC,CASSLSRGSHNEQFF
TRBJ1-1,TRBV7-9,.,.,TGTGCCAGCAGCAGAACCGGGATCTGGAACACTGAAGCTTTCTTT,CASSRTGIWNTEAFF
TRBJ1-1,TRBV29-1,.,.,TGCAGCGTTGGGAGAGGGTTCGCCGGAGCTTTCTTT,CSVGRGFAGAFF
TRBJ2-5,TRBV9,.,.,TGTGCCAGCAGCGTAGCCGTAGCGGTCGGTGAAGAGACCCAGTACTTC,CASSVAVAVGEETQYF
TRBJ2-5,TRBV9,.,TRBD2,TGTGCCAGCAGCGTAGCTACCGCGGGAGGGACACCAGAACAAGAGACCCAGTACTTC,CASSVATAGGTPEQETQYF
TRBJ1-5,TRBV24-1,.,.,TGTGCCACCAGTGAGAGGGGGGGTCAGCCCCAGCATTTT,CATSERGGQPQHF
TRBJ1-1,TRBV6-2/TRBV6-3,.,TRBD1,TGTGCCAGCAGTCTTTACCGGGACAGGATGAACACTGAAGCTTTCTTT,CASSLYRDRMNTEAFF
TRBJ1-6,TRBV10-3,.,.,TGTGCCGCGTCCGGGTCCCTCCACTTT,CAASGSLHF
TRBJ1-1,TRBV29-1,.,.,TGCAGCGTTGAAGTCGGGACACCGAACACTGAAGCTTTCTTT,CSVEVGTPNTEAFF
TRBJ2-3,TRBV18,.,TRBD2,TGTGCCAGCTCACCAGCTAGCGGGGCCACAGATACGCAGTATTTT,CASSPASGATDTQYF
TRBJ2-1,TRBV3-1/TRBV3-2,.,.,TGTGCCAGCAGCGCAGATCAATCTTGGTACAATGAGCAGTTCTTC,CASSADQSWYNEQFF
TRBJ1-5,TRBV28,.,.,TGTGCCAGCAGAAGCGAAAGTTATCAGCCCCAGCATTTT,CASRSESYQPQHF
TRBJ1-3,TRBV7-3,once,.,TGTGCCAGCAGAAATAGGCTACGGGACATCGGAAACACCATATATTTT,CASRNRLRDIGNTIYF
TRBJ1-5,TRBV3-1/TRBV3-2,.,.,TGTGCCAGCAGCCACAGGGAACAGCCCCAGCATTTT,CASSHREQPQHF
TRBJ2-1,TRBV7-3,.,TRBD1,TGTGCCAGCAGCCCAAGAGGGACAGGGGTCAATGAGCAGTTCTTC,CASSPRGTGVNEQFF
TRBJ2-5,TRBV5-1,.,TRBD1,TGCGCCAGTACAACTAACCGGGACAGGGGGGCCCAGTACTTC,CASTTNRDRGAQYF
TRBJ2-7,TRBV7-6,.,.,TGTGCCAGCAGCTTAGGGGTTTCCTACGAGCAGTACTTC,CASSLGVSYEQYF
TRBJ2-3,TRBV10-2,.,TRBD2,TGCGCCAGCAGCGGGGGGGCCGTCACAGATACGCAGTATTTT,CASSGGAVTDTQYF
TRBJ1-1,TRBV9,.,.,TGTGCCAGCAGCGCGGATGGGATCGACCAGAACACTGAAGCTTTCTTT,CASSADGIDQNTEAFF
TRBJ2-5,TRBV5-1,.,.,TGCGCCAGCAGCTTGGATCCAGGGGCAACCAGTGGGGAGACCCAGTACTTC,CASSLDPGATSGETQYF
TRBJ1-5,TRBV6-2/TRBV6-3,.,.,TGTGCCAGCAGCGCCGCTCCCTTGCGAGGGAGGGGAGGTCAGCCCCAGCATTTT,CASSAAPLRGRGGQPQHF
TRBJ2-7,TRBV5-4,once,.,TGTGCCAGCAGGACGGACAGTCGGCCCTCCTACGAGCAGTACTTC,CASRTDSRPSYEQYF
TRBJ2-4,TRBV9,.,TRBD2,TGTGCCAGCAGCGTAGGACCACTAGCGAACATTCAGTACTTC,CASSVGPLANIQYF
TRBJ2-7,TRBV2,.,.,TGTGCCAGCAGTGACCCGGGAGAACTGGAGCAGTACTTC,CASSDPGELEQYF